The 30 T cell receptor beta chains below were found in one sample sequenced in a study of shared clonotypes between healthy human individuals. Sequencing used immunoSEQ multiplex PCR; TCRdb keeps in-frame clones, though not all of them. The sample has approximately 340,000 clones, around 67% seen once. Source material: memory CD4+ T cells sorted from blood. Subset indicated: CD45RA-negative fraction. These receptors were obtained from a man between 25 and 39 years old in good health.

For the CDR3, the DNA is TGTGCCAGTAGTACCTACCTCGACAGGGGTTTAGGCTACACCTTC. Its translation is CASSTYLDRGLGYTF. J is TRBJ1-2 and V is TRBV19; 8 nucleotides line up with TRBD1. This CDR3 spans 15 amino acids. V shed 4 bases and J 8 bases; nucleotides not matched to a gene: 12. The germline V gene has CDR1 LNHDA and CDR2 SQIVND (reference sequence).

There are many counts of this clone. The chain employs TRBV6-1 and TRBJ1-1, with 7 positions matching TRBD1. CDR3 length: 14 amino acids. Germline assignment: CDR1 MNHNS and CDR2 SASEGT. J gave up 4 bases and V 4 bases, and 6 bases lay outside the gene matches. The CDR3 DNA is TGTGCCAGCAGTGGGGAGGGGGCAGGCACTGAAGCTTTCTTT. Protein sequence: CASSGEGAGTEAFF.

The chain joins TRBV28 to TRBJ2-6; no definite D call. V shed 8 bases and J shed 1 base, with 12 bases lying between them. CDR1 is MDHEN and CDR2 is SYDVKM in the germline V gene. This CDR3 region has 15 residues. This CDR3 reads CASLESRSGANVLTF. In DNA, the CDR3 is TGTGCCAGCCTCGAAAGTAGGTCTGGGGCCAACGTCCTGACTTTC.

The V and J genes are TRBV5-1 and TRBJ2-7; D could derive from TRBD1 or TRBD2 (5 bases each). Per germline, CDR1 SGHRS and CDR2 YFSETQ. CDR3 length equals 15 residues. The V end was cut by 0 bases, the J end by 5 bases, with 15 bases between. CDR3 sequence reads: CASSLVLLGTDEQYF. The CDR3 DNA reads as TGCGCCAGCAGCTTGGTGCTCCTGGGGACCGACGAGCAGTACTTC.

The chain has TRBV6-4 and TRBJ2-1; possible D gene TRBD2, 5 bases. Trimming took off 5 bases at V and 0 bases at J, with 11 bases between the two ends. The CDR3 loop spans 15 amino acids. CDR1 and CDR2 (germline): MRHNA, SNTAGT. The CDR3 DNA is TGTGCCAGCAGTCCCCGGGGAAACTCCTACAATGAGCAGTTCTTC. It is translated as CASSPRGNSYNEQFF.

The chain is built from TRBV5-1 and TRBJ1-2; TRBD1 aligns across 10 bases. V shed 0 bases and J 6 bases; nucleotides not matched to a gene: 5. This CDR3 has 15 amino acids. Germline V gene data show CDR1 as SGHRS and CDR2 as YFSETQ. The CDR3 protein is CASSLVRQGADGYTF. CDR3 in DNA: TGCGCCAGCAGCTTGGTCCGACAGGGGGCTGATGGCTACACCTTC.

V gene TRBV18 combines with J gene TRBJ1-4; TRBD1 might be the D (5 bases). Trimming pared 1 base from V and 8 bases from J, leaving 8 bases between. The CDR3 loop spans 13 amino acids. In germline, CDR1 is KGHSH, CDR2 LQKENI. The CDR3 reads CASSPRDGEKLFF. The DNA of the CDR3 is TGTGCCAGCTCACCACGGGACGGAGAAAAACTGTTTTTT.

This clone occurred a few times. DNA of the CDR3: TGTGCCAGCAGCCGTCAAGGGGGGCCGTACACTGAAGCTTTCTTT. Protein sequence: CASSRQGGPYTEAFF. The chain uses TRBV5-5 and TRBJ1-1; the D gene is possibly TRBD1 (6 bases). The CDR3 runs to 15 residues. Germline CDR1 and CDR2: SGHKS and YYEKEE (reference sequence). V was pared by 4 bases and J by 3 bases, with 16 bases between.

Details on this clone: The sample carries other DNA sequences with the same CDR3. This chain connects TRBV6-1 to TRBJ1-2; TRBD1 agrees at 8 bases. Germline V lookup: CDR1 MNHNS, CDR2 SASEGT. The CDR3 extends over 15 amino acids. Unmatched junction bases numbered 6, after V lost 4 bases and J lost 2 bases. CDR3 bases: TGTGCCAGCAGTGTGGGGCAGGGGGCGAACTATGGCTACACCTTC. Its protein is CASSVGQGANYGYTF.

V usage is TRBV27 and J usage is TRBJ2-1; D call uncertain. CDR3 length: 15 residues. CDR1 and CDR2 from the germline V gene are MNHEY and SMNVEV (reference sequence). Trimming removed 5 bases from V and 0 bases from J, with 11 bases in between. Here the CDR3 reads CASSPRRDSYNEQFF. The CDR3 DNA sequence: TGTGCCAGCAGTCCCCGAAGGGACTCCTACAATGAGCAGTTCTTC.

This clone has just one count. DNA for the CDR3: TGTGCCATCAGTGAGACCGACAGGGATATGTCCTACGAGCAGTACTTC. Its protein product is CAISETDRDMSYEQYF. The chain has TRBV10-3 and TRBJ2-7; 7 bases align to TRBD1. V was clipped by 2 bases and J by 1 base; unmatched bases: 8. The germline gives CDR1 ENHRY, CDR2 SYGVKD. CDR3 length: 16 residues.

This chain joins TRBV5-4 and TRBJ2-3; 10 bases map to TRBD2. V dropped 4 bases and J dropped 4; count of bases not matched to a gene: 15. The CDR3 spans 18 residues. Per germline, CDR1 SGHNT and CDR2 YYREEE (reference sequence). CDR3 amino acids: CASSLTGLAEVGADTQYF. The CDR3 nucleotides read TGTGCCAGCAGCCTTACTGGACTAGCGGAGGTCGGGGCAGATACGCAGTATTTT.

The rearrangement joins TRBV5-1 to TRBJ2-3, with 9 bases lining up with TRBD1. This CDR3 comprises 16 residues. The germline V gene encodes CDR1 SGHRS and CDR2 YFSETQ. The V gene end was trimmed by 4 bases and the J gene end by 0 bases; junction bases not matched to a gene: 6. The DNA for the CDR3 is TGCGCCAGCAGCATAGGGACAGGGATGAGCACAGATACGCAGTATTTT. Its protein is CASSIGTGMSTDTQYF.

About this clone itself: The same CDR3 also results from other DNA sequences found in this sample. The chain joins TRBV18 to TRBJ2-5; a possible D gene is TRBD1 (5 bases). The ends were cut back, 3 bases at V and 1 base at J, with 9 bases in the middle. Germline assignment: CDR1 KGHSH and CDR2 LQKENI. The CDR3 contains 14 residues. This CDR3 is CASSPRQGQETQYF. For the CDR3, the DNA is TGTGCCAGCTCACCGAGGCAGGGCCAAGAGACCCAGTACTTC.

The chain is built from TRBV6-6 and TRBJ2-5; unclear D gene. V shed 6 bases and J shed 6 bases, with 8 bases lying between them. Germline V gene sequence: CDR1 MNHNY, CDR2 SVGAGI (reference sequence). The CDR3 covers 11 residues. CDR3 coding DNA: TGTGCCAGCAGAACTACTCAGACCCAGTACTTC. This sequence encodes CASRTTQTQYF.

In this sample, this clone turned up a few times. The chain combines TRBV5-1 with TRBJ1-1, with D possibly TRBD1 on 5 matching bases. This CDR3 is 15 amino acids long. Germline-derived CDR1 and CDR2 are SGHRS and YFSETQ. Trimming left V 3 bases short and J 2 bases short, with 14 bases between. The CDR3 DNA sequence: TGCGCCAGCAGCTCTCAGGGCAGCCGAAACACTGAAGCTTTCTTT. Encoded protein: CASSSQGSRNTEAFF.

V is TRBV10-2 and J is TRBJ2-2; the match to TRBD2 covers 12 bases. The CDR3 runs 17 residues. V shed 4 bases, J shed 4 bases, and the junction held 7 bases outside the gene matches. The germline V gene has CDR1 WSHSY and CDR2 SAAADI. The DNA of the CDR3 is TGCGCCAGCAGTGGTCTAGCGGGAGGGCCGACCACCGGGGAGCTGTTTTTT. Its translation: CASSGLAGGPTTGELFF.

The chain carries TRBV11-2 and TRBJ2-1, with no clear D. The germline gives CDR1 SGHAT, CDR2 FQNNGV. The CDR3 runs 14 residues. The V end lost 5 bases, the J end lost 5 bases, and 13 bases lay between the germline ends. This CDR3 is CASSPRVWHNEQFF. The DNA of the CDR3 is TGTGCCAGCAGCCCCCGGGTCTGGCACAATGAGCAGTTCTTC. The full variable domain, its missing parts supplied by reference TRBV11-2 and TRBJ2-1, is EAGVAQSPRYKIIEKRQSVAFWCNPISGHATLYWYQQILGQGPKLLIQFQNNGVVDDSQLPKDRFSAERLKGVDSTLKIQPAKLEDSAVYLCASSPRVWHNEQFFGPGTRLTVL.

The chain couples TRBV6-6 to TRBJ2-7; the D gene is possibly TRBD2 (6 bases). Trimming shortened V by 8 bases and J by 3 bases, and 20 bases separated the two germline ends. This CDR3 has 15 amino acids. Germline V gene sequence: CDR1 MNHNY, CDR2 SVGAGI (reference sequence). DNA of the CDR3: TGTGCCAGCCAACCAGGTTGGGAGGCCCACTACGAGCAGTACTTC. The encoded protein is CASQPGWEAHYEQYF.

A few counts support this clone. This chain uses TRBV27 with TRBJ1-1, with D maybe TRBD1 (6 bases). Germline V CDR1 and CDR2: MNHEY, SMNVEV (reference sequence). CDR3 length: 15 residues. Trimming cost V 0 bases and J 1 base, with 9 bases left between them. The CDR3 DNA reads TGTGCCAGCAGTTTATCTACAGGGACGAACACTGAAGCTTTCTTT. It is translated as CASSLSTGTNTEAFF.

On this clone itself: Other DNA sequences in this sample translate to the same CDR3. V and J are TRBV5-4 and TRBJ2-2, with 7 bases fitting TRBD1. This CDR3 comprises 15 residues. Germline lookup yields CDR1 SGHNT and CDR2 YYREEE (reference sequence). V was pared by 5 bases and J by 5 bases, with 9 bases of the junction left unmatched. CDR3 DNA sequence: TGTGCCAGCAGTTTCGACAGGGTGGGAACCGGGGAGCTGTTTTTT. This encodes CASSFDRVGTGELFF.

The chain couples TRBV28 to TRBJ1-1; D call uncertain. Trimming removed 5 bases from V and 1 base from J, with 8 bases in between. Germline V gene lookup returns CDR1 MDHEN and CDR2 SYDVKM. The CDR3 runs to 13 residues. Written as DNA, the CDR3 is TGTGCCAGCAGTAAAAAGAGGAACACTGAAGCTTTCTTT. Protein sequence: CASSKKRNTEAFF.

This clone was seen more than once but under ten times. This sequence joins TRBV18 and TRBJ2-2; D gene uncertain. This CDR3 has 12 amino acids. V was clipped by 4 bases and J by 7 bases, with 7 bases between them. Germline values: CDR1 KGHSH, CDR2 LQKENI. In nucleotides, the CDR3 is TGTGCCAGCTCACTAGAACACGGGGAGCTGTTTTTT. It is translated as CASSLEHGELFF.

The chain joins TRBV4-1 to TRBJ1-2; D remains ambiguous. Germline CDR1 reads MGHRA; CDR2 reads YSYEKL. The CDR3 is 13 amino acids. The ends were cut back, 6 bases at V and 8 bases at J, with 16 bases in the middle. The CDR3, as DNA: TGCGCCAGCAGTTCCGACGGATTCCTAGGCTACACCTTC. Translation gives CASSSDGFLGYTF.

The table lists this clone with a few counts. The rearrangement uses TRBV5-1 and TRBJ2-1; D gene ambiguous. Looked up from germline, CDR1 is SGHRS and CDR2 is YFSETQ. Deletions cut 3 bases from V and 6 bases from J, with 13 bases between. The CDR3 has 14 residues. CDR3 region: CASSSGPEPNEQFF. The DNA for the CDR3 is TGCGCCAGCAGCTCCGGCCCGGAGCCCAATGAGCAGTTCTTC.

This chain connects TRBV11-2 to TRBJ2-3, with 14 bases matching TRBD2. CDR3 length: 16 residues. With V trimmed by 5 bases and J by 1 base, 2 bases remained unmatched. CDR1 and CDR2 from the germline V gene are SGHAT and FQNNGV. The CDR3 bases are TGTGCCAGCAGCCAGACTAGCGGGAGGGGCACAGATACGCAGTATTTT. Protein sequence: CASSQTSGRGTDTQYF.

This clone was seen just once. This chain connects TRBV29-1 to TRBJ1-4, with a tentative D call TRBD1 (5 bases). This CDR3 comprises 15 residues. V lost 0 bases and J 8 bases, leaving 16 bases between the germline ends. The V gene's germline CDR1 is SQVTM and CDR2 ANQGSEA. The CDR3 loop reads CSVEDPAGRGEKLFF. Written as DNA, the CDR3 is TGCAGCGTTGAAGATCCGGCAGGGCGGGGCGAAAAACTGTTTTTT.

The rearrangement joins TRBV11-2 to TRBJ1-5; D unresolved. Germline CDR1 SGHAT, CDR2 FQNNGV. CDR3 size: 12 residues. V gave up 5 bases and J gave up 5 bases, with 7 bases separating them. DNA of the CDR3: TGTGCCAGCAGCACTAAATATCAGCCCCAGCATTTT. It is translated as CASSTKYQPQHF. The full variable domain, with the rest looked up from reference TRBV11-2 and TRBJ1-5, is EAGVAQSPRYKIIEKRQSVAFWCNPISGHATLYWYQQILGQGPKLLIQFQNNGVVDDSQLPKDRFSAERLKGVDSTLKIQPAKLEDSAVYLCASSTKYQPQHFGDGTRLSIL.

The rearrangement uses TRBV28 and TRBJ2-7; no firm D call. Germline V gene lookup returns CDR1 MDHEN and CDR2 SYDVKM. Trimming removed 6 bases from V and 2 bases from J, with 14 bases in between. The length of the CDR3 is 14 residues. CDR3 nucleotides: TGTGCCAGCAGCTCCAGTAGATCAGCCTACGAGCAGTACTTC. Residues: CASSSSRSAYEQYF.

About this clone: A read error may produce the germline difference seen at one junction end. The chain recombines TRBV7-7 with TRBJ2-3, with D possibly matching TRBD1 (5 bases). Germline lookup yields CDR1 SSHAT and CDR2 FNYEAQ (reference sequence). The CDR3 runs to 13 residues. CDR3 coding DNA: TGTGCTAGCAGCCCCACCAGGGCGGATACGCAGTATTTT. Translating gives CASSPTRADTQYF.